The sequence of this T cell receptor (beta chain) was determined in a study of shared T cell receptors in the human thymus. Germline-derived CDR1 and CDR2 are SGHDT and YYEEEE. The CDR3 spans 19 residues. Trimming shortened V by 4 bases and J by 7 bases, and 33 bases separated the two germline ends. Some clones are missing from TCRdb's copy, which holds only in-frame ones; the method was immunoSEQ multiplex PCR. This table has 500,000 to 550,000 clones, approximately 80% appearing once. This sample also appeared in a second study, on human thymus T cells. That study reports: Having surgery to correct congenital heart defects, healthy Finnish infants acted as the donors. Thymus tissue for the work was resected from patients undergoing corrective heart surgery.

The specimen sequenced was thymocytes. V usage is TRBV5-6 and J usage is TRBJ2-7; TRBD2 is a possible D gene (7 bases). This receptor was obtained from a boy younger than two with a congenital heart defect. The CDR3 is CASSPARGGRSGATGEQYF. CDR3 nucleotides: TGTGCCAGCAGCCCCGCGAGGGGGGGTAGGTCGGGGGCTACGGGGGAGCAGTACTTC.